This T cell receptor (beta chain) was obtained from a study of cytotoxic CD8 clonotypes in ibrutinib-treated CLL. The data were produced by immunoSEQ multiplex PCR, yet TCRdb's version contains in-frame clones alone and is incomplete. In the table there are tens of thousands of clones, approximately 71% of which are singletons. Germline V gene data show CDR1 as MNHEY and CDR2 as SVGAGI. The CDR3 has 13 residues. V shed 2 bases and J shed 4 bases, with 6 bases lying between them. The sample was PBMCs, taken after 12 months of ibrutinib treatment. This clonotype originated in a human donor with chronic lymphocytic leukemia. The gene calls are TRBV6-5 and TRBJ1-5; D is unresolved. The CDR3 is CASSYLGNQPQHF. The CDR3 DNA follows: TGTGCCAGCAGTTACCTTGGGAATCAGCCCCAGCATTTT.